Reported below is one T cell receptor beta chain. Its antigen remains unknown. V lost 4 bases, J lost 6 bases, and 9 bases lay in between. The CDR3 sequence is 12 residues long. CDR1 is SGHRS and CDR2 is YFSETQ in the germline V gene. The sample belongs to a study of blood T cells in healthy people across ages. A second PCR of roughly 6 to 12 cycles used a sample-barcoded 5' primer and a J-beta primer mix. A single record per CDR3 protein comes from TCRdb applying MiXCR to the 5' RACE reads. The repertoire includes 380,000 or so distinct CDR3 sequences, approximately 51% of them detected once, and 45% to 60% sits in the top ten. Study results and caveats: Naive and antigen-experienced cells could not be conclusively compared, given unsorted PBMCs.

Total RNA, at least 6 micrograms per sample, came from PBMCs. The TCR comes from a man in his sixties in good health. Sequencing was performed on blood. The rearrangement links TRBV5-1 to TRBJ2-3, with D unclear. CDR3 DNA sequence: TGCGCCAGCAGCCCGAAAAGGGATACGCAGTATTTT. This gives the protein CASSPKRDTQYF. The full variable domain, completed using reference TRBV5-1 and TRBJ2-3, is KAGVTQTPRYLIKTRGQQVTLSCSPISGHRSVSWYQQTPGQGLQFLFEYFSETQRNKGNFPGRFSGRQFSNSRSEMNVSTLELGDSALYLCASSPKRDTQYFGPGTRLTVL.